These 25 T cell receptor beta chains originate from one sample sequenced in a study of OX40 agonist ivuxolimab in advanced cancers. The data were produced by immunoSEQ multiplex PCR, yet TCRdb's version contains in-frame clones alone and is incomplete. The table shows about 22,000 clones, with approximately 82% occurring only once. Source: CD4+ or CD8+ T cells sorted from blood, taken in a trial of the OX40 agonist ivuxolimab. The receptor set was obtained from an adult with an advanced solid tumor such as melanoma, head and neck, liver or kidney cancer.

This clone was found once. The V call is TRBV2, the J call TRBJ2-3; 10 positions agree with TRBD2. This CDR3 contains 15 residues. Trimming removed 6 bases from V and 2 bases from J; junction bases left unmatched: 5. Per the germline V gene, CDR1 is SNHLY and CDR2 is FYNNEI. The CDR3: CASRKTSGFTDTQYF. CDR3 coding DNA: TGTGCCAGCAGGAAGACTAGCGGGTTCACAGATACGCAGTATTTT.

The V call is TRBV6-4, the J call TRBJ2-3; 10 bases align to TRBD1. The CDR3 has 14 residues. V shed 2 bases, J shed 4 bases, and the junction held 0 bases outside the gene matches. The germline V gene has CDR1 MRHNA and CDR2 SNTAGT. The CDR3 DNA follows: TGTGCCAGCAGTGACGGGACAGGGGCAGATACGCAGTATTTT. This encodes CASSDGTGADTQYF.

The gene calls are TRBV6-5 and TRBJ1-1, with D possibly TRBD1 on 6 matching bases. The germline gives CDR1 MNHEY, CDR2 SVGAGI. Trimming removed 5 bases at V and 3 bases at J, with 13 bases between. CDR3 size: 14 residues. The CDR3 region has the DNA TGTGCCAGCAGTGAGGGGGGAGACTACACTGAAGCTTTCTTT. As protein: CASSEGGDYTEAFF.

The gene calls are TRBV7-6 and TRBJ1-1, with D perhaps matching TRBD1 (6 bases). The CDR3 totals 13 residues. Trimming took off 5 bases at V and 4 bases at J, with 11 bases between the two ends. Germline assignment: CDR1 SGHVS and CDR2 FNYEAQ. The CDR3 sequence is CASSRRGATEAFF. The DNA of the CDR3 is TGTGCCAGCAGCCGAAGGGGGGCCACTGAAGCTTTCTTT.

The CDR3 bases are TGTGCCAGCAGCTTAGCTGGGGGGCGCAATCAGCCCCAGCATTTT. Translation gives CASSLAGGRNQPQHF. The rearrangement links TRBV7-9 to TRBJ1-5, with D tentatively TRBD1 (6 bases). V lost 0 bases and J 2 bases, leaving 8 bases between the germline ends. There are 15 residues in the CDR3. Germline V gene data show CDR1 as SEHNR and CDR2 as FQNEAQ (reference sequence).

This chain uses TRBV5-1 with TRBJ2-1; D may be TRBD1 (6 bases). The V gene's germline CDR1 is SGHRS and CDR2 YFSETQ. The CDR3 spans 15 residues. V shed 4 bases and J shed 4 bases, with 15 bases lying between them. The CDR3: CASSLSGTIYNEQFF. For the CDR3, the DNA is TGCGCCAGCAGCCTTTCCGGGACAATTTACAATGAGCAGTTCTTC.

This rearrangement joins TRBV4-1 to TRBJ1-1, with 11 bases aligning to TRBD1. The CDR3 loop spans 16 amino acids. Trimming at V came to 3 bases and at J to 5 bases, leaving 8 bases not matched to a gene. Per the germline V gene, CDR1 is MGHRA and CDR2 is YSYEKL. This chain's CDR3 is CASSQEPDRGRTEAFF. The CDR3 DNA is TGCGCCAGCAGCCAGGAACCGGACAGGGGGCGAACTGAAGCTTTCTTT.

V and J are TRBV7-3 and TRBJ2-6, with D unresolved. CDR3 length: 15 amino acids. Germline V gene lookup returns CDR1 SGHTA and CDR2 FQGTGA. The germline V and J ends were trimmed by 6 bases and 4 bases, with 13 bases remaining between them. CDR3 DNA sequence: TGTGCCAGCAGTACCCAAAGACCCGGGGCCAACGTCCTGACTTTC. Encoded protein: CASSTQRPGANVLTF.

The chain recombines TRBV7-3 with TRBJ2-1; D is unresolved. V lost 1 base and J lost 5, with 3 bases in between. Per germline, CDR1 SGHTA and CDR2 FQGTGA. This CDR3 spans 12 amino acids. DNA for the CDR3: TGTGCCAGCAGCTTAAAGGACAATGAGCAGTTCTTC. Translated: CASSLKDNEQFF.

The rearrangement links TRBV30 to TRBJ2-1; 9 bases match TRBD2. CDR3 length equals 14 residues. V shed 3 bases and J 8 bases; nucleotides not matched to a gene: 8. The germline V gene encodes CDR1 GTSNPN and CDR2 SVGIG (reference sequence). The CDR3 here is CAWSGTSIGDEQFF. The DNA for the CDR3 is TGTGCCTGGAGCGGGACTAGCATCGGCGATGAGCAGTTCTTC.

This chain connects TRBV11-2 to TRBJ2-1; D remains ambiguous. The CDR3 runs 14 residues. From germline, CDR1 is SGHAT and CDR2 FQNNGV. Deletions cut 5 bases from V and 5 bases from J, with 13 bases between. CDR3 DNA: TGTGCCAGCAGCCCTTGGGCAGCTAACAATGAGCAGTTCTTC. Translated, it gives CASSPWAANNEQFF.

The rearrangement uses TRBV7-2 and TRBJ2-7; 10 nucleotides align to TRBD2. Trimming removed 2 bases from V and 3 bases from J; junction bases left unmatched: 4. The CDR3 contains 15 residues. Germline V lookup: CDR1 SGHTA, CDR2 FQGNSA. In nucleotides, the CDR3 is TGTGCCAGCAGCTTAACGGTAGCGGGGGGCTACGAGCAGTACTTC. Residues: CASSLTVAGGYEQYF.

The chain recombines TRBV5-4 with TRBJ2-6; D possibly corresponds to TRBD2 (6 bases). Germline V gene sequence: CDR1 SGHNT, CDR2 YYREEE (reference sequence). The ends were cut back, 4 bases at V and 4 bases at J, with 21 bases in the middle. The CDR3 spans 18 residues. The CDR3 reads CASSQAVQGAGGANVLTF. CDR3 DNA sequence: TGTGCCAGCAGCCAAGCGGTCCAGGGCGCGGGAGGGGCCAACGTCCTGACTTTC. The full variable domain, with the rest looked up from reference TRBV5-4 and TRBJ2-6, is ETGVTQSPTHLIKTRGQQVTLRCSSQSGHNTVSWYQQALGQGPQFIFQYYREEENGRGNFPPRFSGLQFPNYSSELNVNALELDDSALYLCASSQAVQGAGGANVLTFGAGSRLTVL.

The chain uses TRBV18 and TRBJ1-5; 9 bases fit TRBD1. Trimming at V came to 3 bases and at J to 2 bases, leaving 11 bases not matched to a gene. This CDR3 has 18 residues. Germline lookup yields CDR1 KGHSH and CDR2 LQKENI. The CDR3 sequence is CASSPPGQGSSGNQPQHF. The CDR3, as DNA: TGTGCCAGCTCACCCCCGGGACAGGGTTCGAGCGGCAATCAGCCCCAGCATTTT.

The J gene is TRBJ2-5, the V gene TRBV19; TRBD2 might be the D (6 bases). V shed 5 bases and J shed 1 base, with 14 bases lying between them. The CDR3 contains 15 residues. Germline lookup yields CDR1 LNHDA and CDR2 SQIVND (reference sequence). CDR3 DNA sequence: TGTGCCAGTAGTCCCCCTGGGGGGTTCCAAGAGACCCAGTACTTC. This translates into CASSPPGGFQETQYF.

This chain joins TRBV30 and TRBJ2-7; 7 bases are shared with TRBD1. Germline CDR1 reads GTSNPN; CDR2 reads SVGIG (reference sequence). J was trimmed by 4 bases and V by 6 bases; bases with no gene match: 9. The CDR3 sequence is 13 residues long. CDR3 region: CACRDSGPYEQYF. The CDR3 nucleotides are TGTGCCTGCCGGGACAGTGGGCCTTACGAGCAGTACTTC.

The rearrangement uses TRBV5-1 and TRBJ1-1, with 10 bases matching TRBD1. The CDR3 totals 14 residues. After removal of 5 bases from V and 6 bases from J, the junction contained 7 bases not matched to a gene. CDR1 and CDR2 (germline): SGHRS, YFSETQ. CDR3 nucleotide sequence: TGCGCCAGCAGTTGGACAGGGGGACAATCTGAAGCTTTCTTT. Its translation: CASSWTGGQSEAFF.

V usage is TRBV6-5 and J usage is TRBJ2-7; 9 positions agree with TRBD2. After removal of 3 bases from V and 5 bases from J, the junction contained 2 bases not matched to a gene. This CDR3 region has 13 residues. Looked up from germline, CDR1 is MNHEY and CDR2 is SVGAGI. The chain's CDR3 is CASSYASGDEQYF. For the CDR3, the DNA is TGTGCCAGCAGTTATGCTAGCGGGGACGAGCAGTACTTC.

This clone was detected only once. The chain joins TRBV19 to TRBJ1-2; D not resolved. This CDR3 region has 11 residues. Germline V gives CDR1 LNHDA, CDR2 SQIVND (reference sequence). Trimming stripped 5 bases from V and 7 bases from J, with 8 bases between. The CDR3 here is CASSYLGGYTF. CDR3 nucleotide sequence: TGTGCCAGTAGTTACCTTGGTGGCTACACCTTC.

The chain has TRBV28 and TRBJ2-5; D might be TRBD1 (5 bases). The assigned J gene may be wrong: the sequence end matches TRBJ2-7 better. CDR3 length equals 15 residues. Germline lookup yields CDR1 MDHEN and CDR2 SYDVKM. CDR3 residues: CASSQIGASAYEQYF. The CDR3 region has the DNA TGTGCCAGCAGCCAGATAGGGGCTTCTGCCTACGAGCAGTACTTC.

The J gene is TRBJ2-1, the V gene TRBV19, with 8 bases that match TRBD1. This CDR3 comprises 14 residues. In germline, CDR1 is LNHDA, CDR2 SQIVND (reference sequence). J was trimmed by 2 bases and V by 7 bases; bases with no gene match: 4. Here the CDR3 reads CASTTGGTYNEQFF. The CDR3 nucleotides are TGTGCCAGTACAACAGGGGGGACCTACAATGAGCAGTTCTTC.

The chain uses TRBV27 and TRBJ2-5; D gene ambiguous. The J call is in doubt because the DNA end fits TRBJ2-7 better. CDR3 length: 12 residues. CDR1 is MNHEY and CDR2 is SMNVEV in the germline V gene (reference sequence). In DNA form, the CDR3 reads TGTGCCAGCAGTTCTCGGTACGGCGAGCAGTACTTC. Protein sequence: CASSSRYGEQYF.

This clone was recorded once. The rearrangement uses TRBV6-5 and TRBJ2-1; a possible D gene is TRBD2 (6 bases). The ends were cut back, 6 bases at V and 3 bases at J, with 15 bases in the middle. Germline CDR1 reads MNHEY; CDR2 reads SVGAGI. The CDR3 spans 15 residues. CDR3 bases: TGTGCCAGCAGAGAGTCTAGCGCCTTCTACAATGAGCAGTTCTTC. This gives the protein CASRESSAFYNEQFF.

The chain has TRBV28 and TRBJ1-4; tentatively, D is TRBD1 (6 bases). Deletions cut 8 bases from V and 8 bases from J, with 15 bases between. CDR1 is MDHEN, CDR2 SYDVKM, per germline. The CDR3 spans 13 residues. CDR3 coding DNA: TGTGCCAGCGACGACAGGAACACAGAAAAACTGTTTTTT. Its translation is CASDDRNTEKLFF.

The chain couples TRBV5-6 to TRBJ1-1; D gene unclear. Trimming stripped 0 bases from V and 1 base from J, with 4 bases between. This CDR3 spans 13 amino acids. CDR1 and CDR2 from the germline V gene are SGHDT and YYEEEE. The DNA for the CDR3 is TGTGCCAGCAGCTTGGACAGGAACACTGAAGCTTTCTTT. This gives the protein CASSLDRNTEAFF.